One and the same sample provided the 12 T cell receptor beta chains below, sequenced in a study of beta chain features in type 1 diabetes listed by TCRdb under 2018. What the research found in general, with its limitations: In all four CD4+ subsets, TCRB CDR3 length was moderately but significantly shorter in type 1 diabetes patients.

The library was made by the immunoSEQ multiplex PCR assay. The High Capacity cDNA Reverse Transcription Kit was used to reverse transcribe all of the isolated RNA, meaning that expressed TCRB transcripts were what got sequenced. The clones in this table, taken by TCRdb from immuneACCESS, are in-frame only. Not every clone is retained; where verified, under half of the shortfall comes from an unresolved V gene, and the cause of the rest is unknown. The sample includes some 240,000 clones, with roughly 17% observed a single time. The top ten clonotypes cover less than 0.09% of the sample. The antigens of these receptors remain unknown. Sequenced sample: naive CD4+ T cells from blood. This sample's cell subset or site label indicates: true naive CD4+ T cells. These receptors were obtained from a man aged 30-40 years with type 1 diabetes.

This clone showed up just a few times. This CDR3 reads CASSLGAAPSTDTQYF. DNA of the CDR3: TGCGCCAGCAGCCTAGGGGCAGCACCTAGCACAGATACGCAGTATTTT. The chain uses TRBV4-3 and TRBJ2-3; TRBD1 might be the D (5 bases). Germline CDR1 is LGHNA and CDR2 is YSLEER. This CDR3 comprises 16 residues. V lost 4 bases, J lost 0 bases, and 14 bases lay in between.

This clone turned up a few times. CDR3 protein: CASSLSQGSPEQYF. The CDR3 DNA follows: TGTGCCAGCAGTTTATCGCAGGGAAGTCCTGAGCAGTACTTC. This chain connects TRBV27 to TRBJ2-7; perhaps TRBD1 as D (5 bases). CDR1 and CDR2 from the germline V gene are MNHEY and SMNVEV (reference sequence). Trimming pared 0 bases from V and 7 bases from J, leaving 13 bases between. The CDR3 extends over 14 amino acids.

The CDR3 protein is CASSLSGAGVYEQYF. The CDR3 DNA is TGTGCCAGCAGTTTATCCGGCGCAGGGGTGTACGAGCAGTACTTC. The chain links TRBV28 to TRBJ2-7, with D perhaps matching TRBD1 (6 bases). V was shortened by 1 base and J by 4 bases, with 14 bases between the two germline ends. Germline CDR1 is MDHEN and CDR2 is SYDVKM. The CDR3 spans 15 residues.

This clone has only a few counts. The rearrangement links TRBV7-9 to TRBJ2-1, with 9 bases matching TRBD1. The germline gives CDR1 SEHNR, CDR2 FQNEAQ (reference sequence). V shed 4 bases, J shed 9 bases, and the junction held 7 bases outside the gene matches. This CDR3 contains 14 residues. Here the CDR3 DNA reads TGTGCCAGCAGCTATCAGACAGGGGGAGGTGAGCAGTTCTTC. Translation: CASSYQTGGGEQFF.

CDR3 nucleotide sequence: TGCAGCGTTGCCGGAGGTTTGAGCTCCTACAATGAGCAGTTCTTC. Protein sequence: CSVAGGLSSYNEQFF. The rearrangement links TRBV29-1 to TRBJ2-1; D might be TRBD2 (5 bases). The CDR3 loop spans 15 amino acids. V was trimmed by 4 bases and J by 0 bases, leaving 13 bases between them. Germline V gene data show CDR1 as SQVTM and CDR2 as ANQGSEA.

This chain links TRBV29-1 with TRBJ2-7; 8 bases are shared with TRBD2. Germline V gene data show CDR1 as SQVTM and CDR2 as ANQGSEA. The CDR3 sequence is 14 residues long. Trimming took 4 bases from V and 6 from J; bases not matched to a gene: 11. The CDR3 loop reads CSVVGQRELSEQYF. In DNA form, the CDR3 reads TGCAGCGTTGTCGGTCAGCGGGAGTTAAGCGAGCAGTACTTC.

This clone was seen a few times. The chain employs TRBV29-1 and TRBJ2-1; 13 nucleotides agree with TRBD2. Per germline, CDR1 SQVTM and CDR2 ANQGSEA. V dropped 7 bases and J dropped 9; count of bases not matched to a gene: 6. The CDR3 is made up of 13 amino acids. The CDR3 nucleotides read TGCAGCGCCGAGGGGACTAGCGGGATTGAGCAGTTCTTC. Its translation: CSAEGTSGIEQFF.

This chain links TRBV2 with TRBJ2-3; the match to TRBD2 covers 8 bases. V gave up 7 bases and J gave up 4 bases; unmatched junction bases: 7. The germline gives CDR1 SNHLY, CDR2 FYNNEI. This CDR3 contains 14 residues. The CDR3 bases are TGTGCCAGCAAGGAAGCGGGAGTAGCAGATACGCAGTATTTT. Its protein product is CASKEAGVADTQYF.

This sequence joins TRBV4-1 and TRBJ2-2; D is undetermined. The CDR3 is made up of 16 amino acids. The V end was cut by 0 bases, the J end by 6 bases, with 14 bases between. The germline V gene encodes CDR1 MGHRA and CDR2 YSYEKL. The CDR3 sequence: CASSQDLHFFAGELFF. Written as DNA, the CDR3 is TGCGCCAGCAGCCAAGATCTGCATTTTTTTGCCGGGGAGCTGTTTTTT.

This clone was found a few times. This chain's CDR3 is CATVEGRTAYEQYF. DNA for the CDR3: TGTGCCACCGTGGAAGGGAGAACGGCCTACGAGCAGTACTTC. V gene TRBV28 combines with J gene TRBJ2-7; TRBD2 is a possible D gene (5 bases). Per germline, CDR1 MDHEN and CDR2 SYDVKM. The CDR3 loop spans 14 amino acids. Between the trimmed V and J ends, which lost 10 bases and 2 bases, there was a span of 18 bases.

This clone was observed a few times. The chain carries TRBV13 and TRBJ2-7; no clear D. This CDR3 has 12 residues. Per germline, CDR1 PRHDT and CDR2 FYEKMQ (reference sequence). Trimming took 1 base from V and 6 from J, leaving 7 bases between them. CDR3 protein: CASSLDGREQYF. The DNA for the CDR3 is TGTGCCAGCAGCTTAGACGGTCGCGAGCAGTACTTC. Using reference TRBV13 and TRBJ2-7 for the parts outside the CDR3, the full variable domain is AAGVIQSPRHLIKEKRETATLKCYPIPRHDTVYWYQQGPGQDPQFLISFYEKMQSDKGSIPDRFSAQQFSDYHSELNMSSLELGDSALYFCASSLDGREQYFGPGTRLTVT.

This chain joins TRBV6-5 and TRBJ2-4; D unclear. From germline, CDR1 is MNHEY and CDR2 SVGAGI. Trimming left V 0 bases short and J 0 bases short, with 9 bases between. The CDR3 sequence is 16 residues long. The CDR3 DNA reads as TGTGCCAGCAGTTACTCGGCGGCCTTAGCCAAAAACATTCAGTACTTC. It is translated as CASSYSAALAKNIQYF.